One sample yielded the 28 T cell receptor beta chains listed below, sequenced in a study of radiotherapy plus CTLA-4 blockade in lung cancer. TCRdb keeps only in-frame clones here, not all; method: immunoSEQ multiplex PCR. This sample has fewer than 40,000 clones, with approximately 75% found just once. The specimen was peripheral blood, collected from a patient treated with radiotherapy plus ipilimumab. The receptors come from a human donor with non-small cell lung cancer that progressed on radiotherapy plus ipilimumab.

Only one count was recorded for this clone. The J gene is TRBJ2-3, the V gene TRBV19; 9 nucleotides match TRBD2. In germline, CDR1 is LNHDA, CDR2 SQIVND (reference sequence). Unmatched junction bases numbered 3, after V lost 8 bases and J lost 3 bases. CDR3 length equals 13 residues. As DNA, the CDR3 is TGTGCCAGTGGGGGACTAGCAACAGATACGCAGTATTTT. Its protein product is CASGGLATDTQYF.

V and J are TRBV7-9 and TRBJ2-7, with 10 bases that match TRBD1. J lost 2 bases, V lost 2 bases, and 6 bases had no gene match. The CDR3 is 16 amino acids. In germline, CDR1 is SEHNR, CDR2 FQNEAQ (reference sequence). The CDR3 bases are TGTGCCAGCAGCTTAATCGGACAGGGGGACGCCTACGAGCAGTACTTC. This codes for CASSLIGQGDAYEQYF. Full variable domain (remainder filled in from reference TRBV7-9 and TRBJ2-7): DTGVSQNPRHKITKRGQNVTFRCDPISEHNRLYWYRQTLGQGPEFLTYFQNEAQLEKSRLLSDRFSAERPKGSFSTLEIQRTEQGDSAMYLCASSLIGQGDAYEQYFGPGTRLTVT.

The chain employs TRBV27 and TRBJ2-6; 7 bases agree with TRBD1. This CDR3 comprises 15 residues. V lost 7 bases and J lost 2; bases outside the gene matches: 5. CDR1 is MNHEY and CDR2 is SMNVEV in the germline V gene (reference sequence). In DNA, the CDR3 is TGTGCCAGCAAATATGGGACAGCTGGGGCCAACGTCCTGACTTTC. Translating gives CASKYGTAGANVLTF.

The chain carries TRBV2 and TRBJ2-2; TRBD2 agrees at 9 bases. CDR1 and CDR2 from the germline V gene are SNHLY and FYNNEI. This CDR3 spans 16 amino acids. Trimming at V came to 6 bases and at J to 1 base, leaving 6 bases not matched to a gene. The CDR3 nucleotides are TGTGCCAGCAGACTTAGCGGGGGTCAGAACACCGGGGAGCTGTTTTTT. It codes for CASRLSGGQNTGELFF.

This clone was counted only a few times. The CDR3 DNA sequence: TGTGCCAGCAGCCCCCTCGGGCGCTCGGGGACGGCGCGGGGAGCTTTCTTT. This gives the protein CASSPLGRSGTARGAFF. The chain combines TRBV7-9 with TRBJ1-1, with a weak D call TRBD1 (5 bases). Between the trimmed V and J ends, which lost 5 bases and 10 bases, there was a span of 29 bases. CDR3 length: 17 amino acids. Looked up from germline, CDR1 is SEHNR and CDR2 is FQNEAQ (reference sequence).

CDR3 coding DNA: TGCGCCAGCCGGGCAGGGAATTCACCCCTCCACTTT. Protein: CASRAGNSPLHF. The V gene is TRBV5-1, the J gene TRBJ1-6; a possible D gene is TRBD1 (5 bases). Germline V gene lookup returns CDR1 SGHRS and CDR2 YFSETQ. The CDR3 sequence is 12 residues long. Between the trimmed V and J ends, which lost 7 bases and 7 bases, there was a span of 9 bases.

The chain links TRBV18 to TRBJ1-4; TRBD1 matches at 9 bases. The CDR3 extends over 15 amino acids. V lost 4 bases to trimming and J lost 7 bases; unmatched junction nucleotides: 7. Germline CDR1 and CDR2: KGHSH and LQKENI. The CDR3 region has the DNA TGTGCCAGCTCACTCGACAGGGGGGCTTTTGAAAAACTGTTTTTT. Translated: CASSLDRGAFEKLFF. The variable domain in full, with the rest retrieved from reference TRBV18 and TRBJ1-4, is NAGVMQNPRHLVRRRGQEARLRCSPMKGHSHVYWYRQLPEEGLKFMVYLQKENIIDESGMPKERFSAEFPKEGPSILRIQQVVRGDSAAYFCASSLDRGAFEKLFFGSGTQLSVL.

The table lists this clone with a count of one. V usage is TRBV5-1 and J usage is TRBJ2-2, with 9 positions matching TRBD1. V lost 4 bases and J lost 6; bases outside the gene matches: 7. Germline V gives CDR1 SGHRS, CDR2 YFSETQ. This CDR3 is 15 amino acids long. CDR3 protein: CASSEDRGLSGELFF. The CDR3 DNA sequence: TGCGCCAGCAGCGAGGACAGGGGATTGTCCGGGGAGCTGTTTTTT.

This CDR3 reads CASSLLAGRKRDQETQYF. As DNA, the CDR3 is TGTGCCAGCAGCTTATTAGCGGGCAGGAAAAGAGATCAAGAGACCCAGTACTTC. This chain joins TRBV11-2 and TRBJ2-5; 7 bases match TRBD2. This CDR3 is built from 18 residues. Trimming at V came to 2 bases and at J to 2 bases, leaving 14 bases not matched to a gene. CDR1 and CDR2 (germline): SGHAT, FQNNGV.

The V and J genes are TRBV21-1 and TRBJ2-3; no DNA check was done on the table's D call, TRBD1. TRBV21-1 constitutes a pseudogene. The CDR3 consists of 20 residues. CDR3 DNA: TGTGCCAGCAGCAACCTTTCACAGGGGGTTGCGGGCAACATCACAGATACGCAGTATTTT. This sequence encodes CASSNLSQGVAGNITDTQYF.

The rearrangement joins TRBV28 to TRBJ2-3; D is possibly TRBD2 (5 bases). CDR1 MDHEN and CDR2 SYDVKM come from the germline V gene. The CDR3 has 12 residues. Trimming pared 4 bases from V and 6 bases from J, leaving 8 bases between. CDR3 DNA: TGTGCCAGCAGTTCAATAGCGGATACGCAGTATTTT. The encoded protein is CASSSIADTQYF.

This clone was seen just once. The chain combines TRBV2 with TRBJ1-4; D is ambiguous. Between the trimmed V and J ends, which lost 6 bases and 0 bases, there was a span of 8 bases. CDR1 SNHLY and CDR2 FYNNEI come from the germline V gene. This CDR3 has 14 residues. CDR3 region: CASRGFPTNEKLFF. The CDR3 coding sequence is TGTGCCAGCAGGGGCTTTCCAACTAATGAAAAACTGTTTTTT.

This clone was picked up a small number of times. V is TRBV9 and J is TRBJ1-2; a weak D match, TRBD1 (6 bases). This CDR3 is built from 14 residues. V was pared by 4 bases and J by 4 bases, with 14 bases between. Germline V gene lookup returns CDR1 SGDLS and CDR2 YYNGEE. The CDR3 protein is CASSPRTESYGYTF. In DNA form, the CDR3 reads TGTGCCAGCAGCCCTAGGACAGAGAGCTATGGCTACACCTTC.

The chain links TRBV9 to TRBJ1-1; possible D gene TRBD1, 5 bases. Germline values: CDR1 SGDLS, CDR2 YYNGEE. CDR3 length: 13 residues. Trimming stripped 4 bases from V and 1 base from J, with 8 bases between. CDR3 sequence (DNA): TGTGCCAGCAGCCTTACAGGGAACACTGAAGCTTTCTTT. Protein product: CASSLTGNTEAFF.

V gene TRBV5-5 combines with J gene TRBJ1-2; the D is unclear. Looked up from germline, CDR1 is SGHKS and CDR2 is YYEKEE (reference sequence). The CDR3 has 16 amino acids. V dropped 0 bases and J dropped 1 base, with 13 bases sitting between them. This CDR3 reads CASSLDFGGINYGYTF. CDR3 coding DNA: TGTGCCAGCAGCTTGGACTTTGGAGGTATTAACTATGGCTACACCTTC.

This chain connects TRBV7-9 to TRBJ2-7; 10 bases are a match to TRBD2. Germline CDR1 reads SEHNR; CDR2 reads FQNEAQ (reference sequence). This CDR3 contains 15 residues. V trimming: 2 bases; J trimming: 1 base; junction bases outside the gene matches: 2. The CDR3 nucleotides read TGTGCCAGCAGCTTACCTAGCGGGGGTTCCTACGAGCAGTACTTC. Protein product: CASSLPSGGSYEQYF. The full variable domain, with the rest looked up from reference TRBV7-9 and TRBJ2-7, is DTGVSQNPRHKITKRGQNVTFRCDPISEHNRLYWYRQTLGQGPEFLTYFQNEAQLEKSRLLSDRFSAERPKGSFSTLEIQRTEQGDSAMYLCASSLPSGGSYEQYFGPGTRLTVT.

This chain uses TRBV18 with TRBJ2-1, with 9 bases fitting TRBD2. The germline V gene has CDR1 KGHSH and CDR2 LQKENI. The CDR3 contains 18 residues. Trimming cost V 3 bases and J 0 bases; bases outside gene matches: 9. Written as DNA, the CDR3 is TGTGCCAGCTCACCCCTCCCTAGCGGGGCTAGCTCCTACAATGAGCAGTTCTTC. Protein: CASSPLPSGASSYNEQFF.

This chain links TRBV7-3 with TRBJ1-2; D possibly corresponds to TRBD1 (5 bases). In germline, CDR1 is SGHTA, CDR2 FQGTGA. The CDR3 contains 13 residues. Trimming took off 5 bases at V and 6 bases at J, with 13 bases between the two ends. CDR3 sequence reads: CASSRGARDGYTF. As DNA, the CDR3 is TGTGCCAGCAGCCGCGGGGCCAGGGATGGCTACACCTTC.

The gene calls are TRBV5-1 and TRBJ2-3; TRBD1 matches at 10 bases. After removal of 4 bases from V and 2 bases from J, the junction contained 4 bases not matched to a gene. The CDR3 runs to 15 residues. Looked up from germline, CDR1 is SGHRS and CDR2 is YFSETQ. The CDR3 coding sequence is TGCGCCAGCAGCCGACAGGGGGCCTCCACAGATACGCAGTATTTT. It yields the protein CASSRQGASTDTQYF.

CDR3 residues: CASSLGGGAADTQYF. The CDR3 nucleotides read TGCGCCAGCAGCTTGGGCGGGGGGGCCGCAGATACGCAGTATTTT. V usage is TRBV5-1 and J usage is TRBJ2-3; 9 bases fit TRBD2. CDR3 length: 15 residues. The V gene's germline CDR1 is SGHRS and CDR2 YFSETQ. J gave up 4 bases and V 0 bases, and 3 bases lay outside the gene matches.

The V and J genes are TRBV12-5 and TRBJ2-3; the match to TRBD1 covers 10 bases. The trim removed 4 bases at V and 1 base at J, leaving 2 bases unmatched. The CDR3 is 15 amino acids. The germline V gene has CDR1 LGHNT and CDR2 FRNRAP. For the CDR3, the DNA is TGTGCTAGTGGTTCCGGGACAGGGGGCACAGATACGCAGTATTTT. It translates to CASGSGTGGTDTQYF.

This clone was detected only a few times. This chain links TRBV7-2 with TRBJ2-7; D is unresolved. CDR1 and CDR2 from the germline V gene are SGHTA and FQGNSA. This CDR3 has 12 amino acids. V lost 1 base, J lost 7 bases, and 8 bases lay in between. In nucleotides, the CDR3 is TGTGCCAGCAGCTTAGAGCTGGTAGAGCAGTACTTC. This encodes CASSLELVEQYF.

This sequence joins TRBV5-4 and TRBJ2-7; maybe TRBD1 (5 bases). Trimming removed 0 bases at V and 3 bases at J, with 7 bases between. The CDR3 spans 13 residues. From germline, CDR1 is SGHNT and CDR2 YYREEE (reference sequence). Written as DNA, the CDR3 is TGTGCCAGCAGCTTGGGACAGAACTACGAGCAGTACTTC. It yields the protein CASSLGQNYEQYF.

CDR3 DNA sequence: TGTGCCAGCAGCTCTCAGGGGATATGGACTGAAGCTTTCTTT. This encodes CASSSQGIWTEAFF. The chain couples TRBV11-2 to TRBJ1-1; D may be TRBD1 (6 bases). V lost 4 bases to trimming and J lost 5 bases, with 14 bases between them. Germline V gives CDR1 SGHAT, CDR2 FQNNGV. This CDR3 spans 14 amino acids. Full variable domain (remainder filled in from reference TRBV11-2 and TRBJ1-1): EAGVAQSPRYKIIEKRQSVAFWCNPISGHATLYWYQQILGQGPKLLIQFQNNGVVDDSQLPKDRFSAERLKGVDSTLKIQPAKLEDSAVYLCASSSQGIWTEAFFGQGTRLTVV.

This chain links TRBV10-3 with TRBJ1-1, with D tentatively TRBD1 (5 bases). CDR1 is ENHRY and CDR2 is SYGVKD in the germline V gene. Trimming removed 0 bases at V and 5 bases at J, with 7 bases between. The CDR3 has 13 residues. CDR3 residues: CAISESKGTEAFF. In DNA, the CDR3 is TGTGCCATCAGTGAGTCGAAGGGGACTGAAGCTTTCTTT.

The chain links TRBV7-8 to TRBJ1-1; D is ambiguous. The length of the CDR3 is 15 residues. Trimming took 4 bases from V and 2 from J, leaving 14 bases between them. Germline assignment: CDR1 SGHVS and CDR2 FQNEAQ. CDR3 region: CASSSSLGPNTEAFF. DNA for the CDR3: TGTGCCAGCAGCTCCAGCCTTGGGCCCAACACTGAAGCTTTCTTT.

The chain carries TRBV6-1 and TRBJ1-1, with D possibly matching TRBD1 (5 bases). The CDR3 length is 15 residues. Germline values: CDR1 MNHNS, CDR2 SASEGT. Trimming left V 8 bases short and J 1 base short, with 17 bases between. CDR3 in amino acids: CASGAGQAANTEAFF. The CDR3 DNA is TGTGCCAGCGGAGCAGGGCAGGCCGCGAACACTGAAGCTTTCTTT.

The CDR3 nucleotides are TGTGCCAGCAGCTTGGATTATTCTCGCACAGATACGCAGTATTTT. Translating gives CASSLDYSRTDTQYF. This sequence joins TRBV5-8 and TRBJ2-3; no firm D call. V lost 0 bases, J lost 1 base, and 9 bases lay in between. CDR1 is SGHTS and CDR2 is YDEGEE in the germline V gene. There are 15 residues in the CDR3.